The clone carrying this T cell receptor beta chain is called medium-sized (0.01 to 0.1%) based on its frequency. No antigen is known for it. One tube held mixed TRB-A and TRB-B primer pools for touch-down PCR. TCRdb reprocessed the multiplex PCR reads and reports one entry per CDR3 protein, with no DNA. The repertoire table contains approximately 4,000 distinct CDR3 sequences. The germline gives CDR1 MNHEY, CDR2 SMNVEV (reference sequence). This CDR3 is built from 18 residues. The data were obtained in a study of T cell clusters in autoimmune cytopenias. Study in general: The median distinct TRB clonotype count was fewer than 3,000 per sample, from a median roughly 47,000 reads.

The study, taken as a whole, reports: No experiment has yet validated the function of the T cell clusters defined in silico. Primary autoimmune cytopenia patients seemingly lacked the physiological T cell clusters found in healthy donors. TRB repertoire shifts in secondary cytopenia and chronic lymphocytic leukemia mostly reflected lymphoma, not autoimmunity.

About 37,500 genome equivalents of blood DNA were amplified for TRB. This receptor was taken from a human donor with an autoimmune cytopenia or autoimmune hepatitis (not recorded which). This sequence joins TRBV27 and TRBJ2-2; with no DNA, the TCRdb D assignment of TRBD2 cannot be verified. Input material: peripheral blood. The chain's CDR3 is CASSLVASGGGSTGELFF.